These 27 T cell receptor beta chains were sequenced from one sample in a study of blood T cell repertoires in COVID-19. Clones were read by immunoSEQ multiplex PCR, and TCRdb kept only the in-frame ones, dropping some. The sample holds about 260,000 clones, about 87% seen once. The sequencing input was peripheral blood. These receptors all come from a woman between 35 and 50 years old with acute or convalescent COVID-19.

CDR3 residues: CASSFRQGGREKLFF. The CDR3 DNA follows: TGTGCCAGCAGCTTCCGACAGGGGGGGCGAGAAAAACTGTTTTTT. J is TRBJ1-4 and V is TRBV5-6; 9 nucleotides align to TRBD1. CDR3 length equals 15 residues. The ends lost 2 bases at V and 8 bases at J; junction bases unmatched: 7. Per germline, CDR1 SGHDT and CDR2 YYEEEE.

The V and J genes are TRBV9 and TRBJ1-2; D gene unclear. Germline CDR1 reads SGDLS; CDR2 reads YYNGEE. Trimming stripped 0 bases from V and 3 bases from J, with 9 bases between. The CDR3 extends over 14 amino acids. Here the CDR3 reads CASSVGSQDYGYTF. The CDR3 DNA sequence: TGTGCCAGCAGCGTAGGCAGTCAAGACTATGGCTACACCTTC.

The rearrangement joins TRBV11-2 to TRBJ1-3; D might be TRBD1 (5 bases). CDR1 and CDR2 (germline): SGHAT, FQNNGV. The CDR3 runs 18 residues. V was clipped by 4 bases and J by 0 bases, with 19 bases between them. The CDR3 sequence is CASSSHRRQIYSGNTIYF. In DNA, the CDR3 is TGTGCCAGCAGCTCGCACAGAAGACAGATCTACTCTGGAAACACCATATATTTT.

This sequence joins TRBV28 and TRBJ2-4; TRBD2 is a possible D gene (7 bases). The CDR3 loop spans 15 amino acids. Per germline, CDR1 MDHEN and CDR2 SYDVKM. With 6 bases removed from V and 9 bases from J, the gap between germline ends came to 21 bases. CDR3 protein: CASSLGGDPQRIQYF. The CDR3 DNA sequence: TGTGCCAGCAGCCTAGGGGGGGACCCTCAGCGCATTCAGTACTTC.

The chain combines TRBV6-5 with TRBJ2-5, with 13 bases aligning to TRBD2. This CDR3 has 15 amino acids. Trimming cost V 7 bases and J 1 base; bases outside gene matches: 3. The germline V gene has CDR1 MNHEY and CDR2 SVGAGI. DNA for the CDR3: TGTGCCAGCATGGGACTAGCGGGGTTCCAAGAGACCCAGTACTTC. It yields the protein CASMGLAGFQETQYF.

The CDR3 nucleotides are TGTGCCAGCAGCCAATATTTGTTCAGGGGCATGAACTATGGCTACACCTTC. Its translation: CASSQYLFRGMNYGYTF. The genes are TRBV11-2 and TRBJ1-2, with D maybe TRBD1 (6 bases). This CDR3 spans 17 amino acids. V lost 5 bases and J 2 bases, leaving 21 bases between the germline ends. The germline CDR1 and CDR2 sequences are SGHAT and FQNNGV.

This clone was seen a single time. This chain joins TRBV10-3 and TRBJ1-2; 12 positions agree with TRBD1. The length of the CDR3 is 15 residues. J lost 4 bases, V lost 4 bases, and 4 bases had no gene match. CDR1 is ENHRY, CDR2 SYGVKD, per germline. The CDR3 region is CAISVGTGGGYGYTF. The CDR3 DNA sequence: TGTGCCATCAGTGTAGGGACAGGGGGCGGCTATGGCTACACCTTC.

The chain is built from TRBV19 and TRBJ1-5; 7 bases are a match to TRBD1. The V gene's germline CDR1 is LNHDA and CDR2 SQIVND (reference sequence). With V trimmed by 4 bases and J by 3 bases, 9 bases remained unmatched. This CDR3 is 16 amino acids long. The CDR3 loop is CASSRQTGIVNQPQHF. The CDR3 bases are TGTGCCAGTAGTAGACAGACAGGGATAGTCAATCAGCCCCAGCATTTT. The full variable domain, its missing parts supplied by reference TRBV19 and TRBJ1-5, is DGGITQSPKYLFRKEGQNVTLSCEQNLNHDAMYWYRQDPGQGLRLIYYSQIVNDFQKGDIAEGYSVSREKKESFPLTVTSAQKNPTAFYLCASSRQTGIVNQPQHFGDGTRLSIL.

This chain uses TRBV4-1 with TRBJ1-5; 7 bases match TRBD1. The junction had 5 bases not matched to a gene; V was cut back by 0 bases and J by 6 bases. CDR3 size: 15 residues. Germline values: CDR1 MGHRA, CDR2 YSYEKL. CDR3 amino acids: CASSQDPRGTQPQHF. The CDR3 DNA is TGCGCCAGCAGCCAAGACCCCAGGGGGACTCAGCCCCAGCATTTT.

V and J are TRBV7-6 and TRBJ1-6; tentatively, D is TRBD1 (6 bases). The V and J ends lost 0 bases and 13 bases respectively, with 7 bases between them. Germline V CDR1 and CDR2: SGHVS, FNYEAQ. The CDR3 runs 12 residues. CDR3 in amino acids: CASSLAQGPLHF. CDR3 in DNA: TGTGCCAGCAGCTTAGCCCAGGGGCCCCTCCACTTT.

This clone has just one count. The chain has TRBV19 and TRBJ2-1; 11 nucleotides align to TRBD2. J lost 7 bases, V lost 3 bases, and 11 bases had no gene match. Looked up from germline, CDR1 is LNHDA and CDR2 is SQIVND (reference sequence). This CDR3 has 17 amino acids. In nucleotides, the CDR3 is TGTGCCAGTAGTATGGGCCCTAGCGGGGGGCCAGGGAATGAGCAGTTCTTC. It translates to CASSMGPSGGPGNEQFF.

The genes are TRBV6-6 and TRBJ2-7, with D possibly being TRBD2 (6 bases). Germline V gene sequence: CDR1 MNHNY, CDR2 SVGAGI (reference sequence). V was pared by 0 bases and J by 5 bases, with 14 bases between. The CDR3 loop spans 15 amino acids. CDR3 in amino acids: CASSYSRTWGDEQYV. The CDR3 bases are TGTGCCAGCAGTTACTCGAGGACTTGGGGGGACGAGCAGTACGTC.

The chain carries TRBV6-2 or TRBV6-3 and TRBJ2-1, with 7 bases identical to TRBD1. Looked up from germline, CDR1 is MNHEY and CDR2 is SVGEGT. This CDR3 is built from 15 residues. Unmatched junction bases numbered 8, after V lost 5 bases and J lost 4 bases. The CDR3 DNA sequence: TGTGCCAGCAGTCGGTCAGGGGGAGTGTACAATGAGCAGTTCTTC. Amino acids: CASSRSGGVYNEQFF.

J is TRBJ1-5 and V is TRBV15, with 7 bases lining up with TRBD1. Germline V gene lookup returns CDR1 LNHNV and CDR2 YYDKDF (reference sequence). V gave up 8 bases and J gave up 13 bases; unmatched junction bases: 17. The CDR3 covers 14 residues. The CDR3 region is CATGTADLIRGQHF. CDR3 DNA: TGTGCCACCGGGACAGCGGACCTTATCAGGGGTCAGCATTTT.

The chain links TRBV30 to TRBJ2-3, with 11 bases that match TRBD2. J lost 7 bases, V lost 2 bases, and 2 bases had no gene match. Germline V gives CDR1 GTSNPN, CDR2 SVGIG (reference sequence). This CDR3 comprises 13 residues. CDR3 bases: TGTGCCTGGAGTCCTAGCGGGGGGAATACGCAGTATTTT. Its protein is CAWSPSGGNTQYF.

The chain links TRBV5-1 to TRBJ1-1; 8 nucleotides agree with TRBD1. CDR1 is SGHRS, CDR2 YFSETQ, per germline. With 1 base clipped from V and 5 bases from J, the junction kept 4 bases outside the gene matches. This CDR3 spans 14 amino acids. CDR3 protein: CASSLRTGRTEAFF. CDR3 in DNA: TGCGCCAGCAGCTTGCGGACAGGGAGGACTGAAGCTTTCTTT.

This clone was seen once. The chain uses TRBV5-6 and TRBJ1-6; D is uncertain. Germline V gene sequence: CDR1 SGHDT, CDR2 YYEEEE. Trimming took 0 bases from V and 6 from J, leaving 4 bases between them. The CDR3 sequence is 13 residues long. For the CDR3, the DNA is TGTGCCAGCAGCTTGGACAGTAATTCACCCCTCCACTTT. The encoded protein is CASSLDSNSPLHF.

CDR3 sequence reads: CASSSPFGRNTEAFF. The DNA of the CDR3 is TGTGCCAGCAGCTCCCCTTTTGGGAGGAACACTGAAGCTTTCTTT. The rearrangement uses TRBV6-5 and TRBJ1-1; no reliable D call. This CDR3 is 15 amino acids long. V was trimmed by 6 bases and J by 1 base, leaving 15 bases between them. From germline, CDR1 is MNHEY and CDR2 SVGAGI.

V and J are TRBV30 and TRBJ1-1; 7 bases are shared with TRBD1. J was trimmed by 4 bases and V by 1 base; bases with no gene match: 9. Germline V gene lookup returns CDR1 GTSNPN and CDR2 SVGIG (reference sequence). CDR3 length: 15 amino acids. The CDR3 DNA is TGTGCCTGGAGTGCATACAGGGGAGCTGCCACTGAAGCTTTCTTT. It encodes CAWSAYRGAATEAFF.

The chain couples TRBV5-4 to TRBJ2-3; 13 nucleotides align to TRBD2. The trim removed 2 bases at V and 6 bases at J, leaving 9 bases unmatched. The CDR3 contains 17 residues. From germline, CDR1 is SGHNT and CDR2 YYREEE (reference sequence). CDR3 sequence reads: CASSFRTSGGAGDTQYF. The CDR3 nucleotides read TGTGCCAGCAGCTTCCGGACTAGCGGGGGCGCCGGGGATACGCAGTATTTT.

This clone was seen once. This chain connects TRBV5-1 to TRBJ1-2; 7 bases map to TRBD1. The CDR3 has 14 residues. Per germline, CDR1 SGHRS and CDR2 YFSETQ. V dropped 5 bases and J dropped 5; count of bases not matched to a gene: 9. The CDR3 reads CASSRTQGDYGYTF. CDR3 DNA: TGCGCCAGCAGTCGCACCCAGGGGGATTATGGCTACACCTTC.

The CDR3 reads CASSQGGGGRNEQFF. CDR3 nucleotide sequence: TGTGCCAGCAGCCAAGGAGGCGGGGGGAGGAATGAGCAGTTCTTC. The gene calls are TRBV3-1 (or the pseudogene TRBV3-2) and TRBJ2-1; the match to TRBD2 covers 8 bases. This CDR3 has 15 amino acids. In germline, CDR1 is LGHDT, CDR2 YNNKEL (reference sequence). V dropped 1 base and J dropped 7; count of bases not matched to a gene: 6.

In the case of this clone: At the DNA level, this CDR3 is encoded by other sequences in the same sample as well. The chain couples TRBV20-1 to TRBJ1-2, with D maybe TRBD1 (5 bases). Trimming cost V 3 bases and J 4 bases, with 15 bases left between them. This CDR3 is built from 14 residues. CDR1 and CDR2 from the germline V gene are DFQATT and SNEGSKA (reference sequence). CDR3 nucleotide sequence: TGCAGTGCTAGTCATAGGGGTATAGGCTATGGCTACACCTTC. This translates into CSASHRGIGYGYTF.

A word on this clone: The junction departs from germline at one end; a sequencing error may be responsible. The chain employs TRBV6-5 and TRBJ1-3, with D unclear. CDR3 length: 14 residues. CDR1 MNHEY and CDR2 SVGAGI come from the germline V gene. CDR3 DNA: TGCGCCGGCAGTTCAGGCAGATCAGGAAACACCATATATTTT. Protein sequence: CAGSSGRSGNTIYF.

A remark on this clone: The same CDR3 also results from other DNA sequences found in this sample. The chain combines TRBV3-1 (or the pseudogene TRBV3-2) with TRBJ2-1; no clear D. Germline values: CDR1 LGHDT, CDR2 YNNKEL (reference sequence). The germline V and J ends were trimmed by 4 bases and 0 bases, with 10 bases remaining between them. CDR3 size: 15 residues. The CDR3 coding sequence is TGTGCCAGCAGCCCGACTCGTAGCTCCTACAATGAGCAGTTCTTC. As protein: CASSPTRSSYNEQFF.

The V gene is TRBV29-1, the J gene TRBJ1-4, with D unclear. The germline V gene has CDR1 SQVTM and CDR2 ANQGSEA. V was shortened by 4 bases and J by 7 bases, with 10 bases between the two germline ends. The CDR3 is made up of 12 amino acids. CDR3 sequence reads: CSVVSAGEKLFF. In DNA, the CDR3 is TGCAGCGTTGTTTCAGCAGGTGAAAAACTGTTTTTT.

This clone appeared a single time. DNA for the CDR3: TGTGCCAGCAGCGCCAAGAAGCGGCAATCCCCGGGATCCGTTTACGAGCAGTACGTC. Translation gives CASSAKKRQSPGSVYEQYV. The gene calls are TRBV4-2 and TRBJ2-7; the D gene is possibly TRBD2 (5 bases). CDR1 and CDR2 from the germline V gene are LGHNA and YNFKEQ. The CDR3 contains 19 residues. V shed 5 bases and J shed 4 bases, with 30 bases lying between them.